The 10 T cell receptor beta chains given below trace back to one sample, sequenced in a study of shared clonotypes between healthy human individuals. CD8 cells classed as naive were CD45RO-negative and positively selected for CCR7, excluding terminally differentiated effector memory CD45RA+ cells. Measured with immunoSEQ multiplex PCR; TCRdb has only the in-frame clones, and not every one. The sample lists over 2 million clones; approximately 94% were seen once. Sequencing was performed on naive CD8+ T cells sorted from blood. Receptors originate from a young man in good health.

In this sample, this clone turned up once. V is TRBV6-1 and J is TRBJ2-7, with 7 bases that match TRBD2. This CDR3 spans 12 amino acids. The germline CDR1 and CDR2 sequences are MNHNS and SASEGT. The J segment lost 5 bases and the V segment lost 5 bases, leaving 3 bases of the junction unmatched. CDR3 residues: CASSPAGNEQYF. The CDR3 region has the DNA TGTGCCAGCAGTCCAGCGGGGAACGAGCAGTACTTC.

The chain is built from TRBV9 and TRBJ2-7; 7 bases line up with TRBD1. V was pared by 0 bases and J by 0 bases, with 6 bases of the junction left unmatched. Germline lookup yields CDR1 SGDLS and CDR2 YYNGEE. The CDR3 is 16 residues long. The CDR3 sequence is CASSVATTGDSYEQYF. CDR3 DNA: TGTGCCAGCAGCGTAGCTACTACAGGGGACTCCTACGAGCAGTACTTC.

This clone was recorded once. Different DNA sequences within this sample yield the same CDR3. The chain is built from TRBV5-6 and TRBJ2-7; D remains ambiguous. The V end lost 2 bases, the J end lost 2 bases, and 8 bases lay between the germline ends. Germline lookup yields CDR1 SGHDT and CDR2 YYEEEE. This CDR3 is built from 13 residues. The CDR3 DNA reads TGTGCCAGCAGCTTCGGGCAGGCCTACGAGCAGTACTTC. It encodes CASSFGQAYEQYF.

The gene calls are TRBV29-1 and TRBJ1-2, with 7 nucleotides matching TRBD1. This CDR3 spans 19 amino acids. The germline V gene encodes CDR1 SQVTM and CDR2 ANQGSEA. V dropped 0 bases and J dropped 1; count of bases not matched to a gene: 17. CDR3 amino acids: CSVEEWEGQATPLNYGYTF. The CDR3 nucleotides are TGCAGCGTTGAAGAATGGGAAGGACAGGCCACACCACTTAACTATGGCTACACCTTC.

This clone has a single count. This rearrangement joins TRBV9 to TRBJ1-3; D is unresolved. CDR3 size: 16 residues. The V end lost 0 bases, the J end lost 3 bases, and 13 bases lay between the germline ends. Germline-derived CDR1 and CDR2 are SGDLS and YYNGEE. This CDR3 is CASSVAGGGDGNTIYF. In DNA, the CDR3 is TGTGCCAGCAGCGTAGCTGGCGGCGGAGATGGAAACACCATATATTTT.

The genes are TRBV6-1 and TRBJ1-2, with 9 bases aligning to TRBD1. Germline V gene data show CDR1 as MNHNS and CDR2 as SASEGT. There are 15 residues in the CDR3. The V segment lost 7 bases and the J segment 3 bases; nucleotides outside the gene matches: 9. The CDR3 reads CASILNRGRYYGYTF. CDR3 nucleotide sequence: TGTGCCAGCATCTTGAACAGGGGGCGGTACTATGGCTACACCTTC.

Concerning this clone: Its ends do not fully match the called genes, so a read error is possible. This rearrangement joins TRBV29-1 to TRBJ2-3, with D possibly called TRBD1 or TRBD2 (5 bases each). Germline V CDR1 and CDR2: SQVTM, ANQGSEA. The CDR3 is 13 amino acids. CDR3 DNA sequence: TGCAGCGTGGGGGACGGATATGCAGATATGCAGTATTTT. Protein sequence: CSVGDGYADMQYF.

The chain couples TRBV7-2 to TRBJ2-1; perhaps TRBD1 as D (5 bases). The V gene lost 2 bases and the J gene lost 8 bases, with 10 bases spanning the gap. This CDR3 has 13 amino acids. Germline V gene sequence: CDR1 SGHTA, CDR2 FQGNSA. CDR3 bases: TGTGCCAGCAGCTTAAAAGGGGCGGATGAGCAGTTCTTC. This translates into CASSLKGADEQFF.

The rearrangement links TRBV10-3 to TRBJ2-7, with D tentatively TRBD1 (5 bases). This CDR3 is built from 13 residues. V gave up 7 bases and J gave up 0 bases, with 10 bases separating them. Germline CDR1 ENHRY, CDR2 SYGVKD. The CDR3 reads CAIKDINSYEQYF. DNA of the CDR3: TGTGCCATCAAGGACATTAACTCCTACGAGCAGTACTTC.

This chain joins TRBV10-2 and TRBJ2-7; D uncertain. The CDR3 runs 12 residues. V dropped 10 bases and J dropped 3 bases, with 13 bases sitting between them. Germline V gives CDR1 WSHSY, CDR2 SAAADI. In DNA form, the CDR3 reads TGCGCCACCTGGACGGCCGACTACGAGCAGTACTTC. Translated: CATWTADYEQYF.